Below, 26 T cell receptor beta chains from the same sample are listed, as sequenced in a study of regulatory T cells in long-lasting Graves disease. Time point given: newly diagnosed GD, antithyroid drugs for less than 3 months. PBMC RNA was the source of the TCR library. Construction of the TCR beta libraries employed iRepertoire HTBI primers in conjunction with Arm-PCR of CDR3 regions. TCRdb called the multiplex PCR reads again in MiXCR, with one record for every CDR3 protein. The table includes roughly 400,000 distinct CDR3 sequences, about 15% detected once. The same data also went into a second study, on T cells in Graves' hyperthyroidism and ophthalmopathy.

This specimen consisted of peripheral blood mononuclear cells (PBMCs), obtained at new diagnosis, from a patient treated with antithyroid drugs. Every receptor here comes from a woman aged 40 to 50 with Graves disease.

This clonotype appeared many times. This chain links TRBV19 with TRBJ2-1, with 9 bases lining up with TRBD2. Germline V gene lookup returns CDR1 LNHDA and CDR2 SQIVND (reference sequence). This CDR3 comprises 17 residues. Trimming cost V 1 base and J 4 bases; bases outside gene matches: 8. The CDR3 sequence is CASSIVSLTSGYNEQFF. The CDR3 DNA reads TGTGCCAGTAGTATAGTGTCTCTCACTAGCGGGTACAATGAGCAGTTCTTC. The full variable domain, with the rest looked up from reference TRBV19 and TRBJ2-1, is DGGITQSPKYLFRKEGQNVTLSCEQNLNHDAMYWYRQDPGQGLRLIYYSQIVNDFQKGDIAEGYSVSREKKESFPLTVTSAQKNPTAFYLCASSIVSLTSGYNEQFFGPGTRLTVL.

Ten or more counts support this clonotype. The V and J genes are TRBV30 and TRBJ1-1, with D tentatively TRBD1 (6 bases). The germline gives CDR1 GTSNPN, CDR2 SVGIG (reference sequence). The CDR3 length is 12 residues. V was shortened by 8 bases and J by 3 bases, with 13 bases between the two germline ends. The CDR3 DNA reads as TGTGCCGGAGCGGGGGGCCACACTGAAGCTTTCTTT. This translates into CAGAGGHTEAFF.

This clonotype was recorded at least ten times. This sequence joins TRBV12-3 or TRBV12-4 and TRBJ2-7, with D possibly matching TRBD1 (6 bases). The germline V and J ends were trimmed by 6 bases and 3 bases, with 18 bases remaining between them. The CDR3 runs to 15 residues. The CDR3 reads CASSPLTGSIYEQYF. For the CDR3, the DNA is TGTGCCAGCAGCCCCCTGACAGGATCTATCTACGAGCAGTACTTC.

This clonotype was picked up many times. The chain uses TRBV27 and TRBJ1-1; TRBD1 matches at 7 bases. The CDR3 sequence is 15 residues long. Unmatched junction bases numbered 9, after V lost 4 bases and J lost 4 bases. CDR1 is MNHEY and CDR2 is SMNVEV in the germline V gene (reference sequence). CDR3 sequence: CASSYSGGGGTEAFF. Written as DNA, the CDR3 is TGTGCCAGCAGTTATTCGGGAGGGGGCGGCACTGAAGCTTTCTTT.

This clonotype occurred many times. The J gene is TRBJ2-7, the V gene TRBV11-2, with 7 bases that match TRBD2. The ends lost 5 bases at V and 5 bases at J; junction bases unmatched: 12. The germline V gene has CDR1 SGHAT and CDR2 FQNNGV. This CDR3 spans 15 amino acids. CDR3 residues: CASSPLEGGKNEQYF. The CDR3 region has the DNA TGTGCCAGCAGCCCCTTAGAGGGAGGGAAGAACGAGCAGTACTTC.

This clonotype was seen repeatedly, ten times or more. The rearrangement links TRBV24-1 to TRBJ2-1; 7 bases line up with TRBD2. V was pared by 4 bases and J by 4 bases, with 9 bases of the junction left unmatched. The germline CDR1 and CDR2 sequences are KGHDR and SFDVKD. The CDR3 loop spans 16 amino acids. CDR3 nucleotides: TGTGCCACCAGTGAGGATGGACTAGGAAGATACAATGAGCAGTTCTTC. Encoded protein: CATSEDGLGRYNEQFF.

The rearrangement uses TRBV5-4 and TRBJ2-1; the D gene is possibly TRBD2 (6 bases). The CDR3 runs to 14 residues. Between the trimmed V and J ends, which lost 4 bases and 4 bases, there was a span of 12 bases. CDR1 is SGHNT and CDR2 is YYREEE in the germline V gene (reference sequence). As DNA, the CDR3 is TGTGCCAGCAGCCCCGACGGGGGATACAATGAGCAGTTCTTC. Its translation is CASSPDGGYNEQFF.

This clonotype was found a few times. The chain is built from TRBV5-1 and TRBJ2-3, with 11 bases identical to TRBD2. The ends lost 4 bases at V and 2 bases at J; junction bases unmatched: 12. This CDR3 has 18 amino acids. Germline CDR1 reads SGHRS; CDR2 reads YFSETQ. CDR3 DNA sequence: TGCGCCAGCAGCCCGACAGGGATAGCGGGAGGGCCCACAGATACGCAGTATTTT. Its translation: CASSPTGIAGGPTDTQYF.

Comment on this clonotype: A much larger clone lies a single base off, so this may be a read error. This rearrangement joins TRBV6-2 or TRBV6-3 to TRBJ1-6, with unresolved D. The CDR3 sequence is 13 residues long. Per germline, CDR1 MNHEY and CDR2 SVGEGT. In nucleotides, the CDR3 is TGTTCCAGCAGGCGGCAATATAATTCACCCCTCCACTTT. Its translation is CSSRRQYNSPLHF.

This chain connects TRBV29-1 to TRBJ1-2; D gene ambiguous. The V end was cut by 4 bases, the J end by 2 bases, with 11 bases between. This CDR3 is 13 amino acids long. Germline loops: CDR1 SQVTM, CDR2 ANQGSEA. CDR3 loop: CSVGTTENYGYTF. CDR3 nucleotides: TGCAGCGTTGGAACAACGGAAAACTATGGCTACACCTTC.

This clonotype appeared a few times. V is TRBV20-1 and J is TRBJ2-6; D is undetermined. Germline CDR1 and CDR2: DFQATT and SNEGSKA (reference sequence). The ends were cut back, 0 bases at V and 0 bases at J, with 15 bases in the middle. This CDR3 is 18 amino acids long. The CDR3 sequence: CSARDGTWGPSGANVLTF. CDR3 nucleotide sequence: TGCAGTGCTAGAGACGGTACTTGGGGTCCCTCTGGGGCCAACGTCCTGACTTTC.

On this clonotype itself: A much larger clone differs by one base, so this may be a read error. J is TRBJ2-1 and V is TRBV14; D remains ambiguous. Per the germline V gene, CDR1 is SGHDN and CDR2 is FVKESK. The CDR3 length is 13 residues. The CDR3 DNA reads as TGTGCCAGCAGCCAAGATAGGCTCGGTCAGCAGCTCTTC. This translates into CASSQDRLGQQLF.

CDR3 in DNA: TGTGCCAGCAGCCAAGATCCGGGGGGACTAGCGGGAGAGGGGCAGTTCTTC. This translates into CASSQDPGGLAGEGQFF. The chain uses TRBV3-1 and TRBJ2-1; 14 nucleotides align to TRBD2. With V trimmed by 0 bases and J by 12 bases, 10 bases remained unmatched. The germline V gene encodes CDR1 LGHDT and CDR2 YNNKEL (reference sequence). The CDR3 consists of 17 residues.

This clonotype has only a few counts. The V gene is TRBV3-1, the J gene TRBJ2-2, with TRBD2 matching over 8 bases. J lost 4 bases, V lost 4 bases, and 8 bases had no gene match. CDR3 length: 16 amino acids. Germline V gives CDR1 LGHDT, CDR2 YNNKEL (reference sequence). The DNA of the CDR3 is TGTGCCAGCAGCCGTGAGCGGGAGTGGTTCACCGGGGAGCTGTTTTTT. Translating gives CASSREREWFTGELFF.

This clonotype was observed a few times. The chain has TRBV6-5 and TRBJ2-1, with 9 bases fitting TRBD1. The junction had 5 bases not matched to a gene; V was cut back by 2 bases and J by 3 bases. CDR1 is MNHEY and CDR2 is SVGAGI in the germline V gene. The CDR3 loop spans 16 amino acids. CDR3 region: CASSYTGTGNYNEQFF. As DNA, the CDR3 is TGTGCCAGCAGTTACACCGGGACAGGGAACTACAATGAGCAGTTCTTC.

This clonotype was observed a few times. This may be a read error, as it is one base from a much larger clone. The chain is built from TRBV3-1 and TRBJ2-7, with 7 positions matching TRBD1. The CDR3 has 14 amino acids. Germline CDR1 LGHDT, CDR2 YNNKEL (reference sequence). V gave up 4 bases and J gave up 3 bases; unmatched junction bases: 6. The CDR3 DNA follows: TGTGCCAGCAGCCCCGACAGGGCGTACTACGAGCAGTACTTC. This encodes CASSPDRAYYEQYF.

This clonotype showed up many times. V and J are TRBV24-1 and TRBJ2-1; no firm D call. V dropped 2 bases and J dropped 0 bases, with 10 bases sitting between them. The CDR3 covers 16 residues. Germline V lookup: CDR1 KGHDR, CDR2 SFDVKD. CDR3 sequence reads: CATSDSRPGSYNEQFF. CDR3 bases: TGTGCCACCAGTGATTCCCGACCCGGCTCCTACAATGAGCAGTTCTTC.

This clonotype was observed many times. The J gene is TRBJ2-3, the V gene TRBV2, with D tentatively TRBD2 (6 bases). Trimming stripped 7 bases from V and 2 bases from J, with 22 bases between. There are 17 residues in the CDR3. Germline CDR1 reads SNHLY; CDR2 reads FYNNEI. The CDR3 protein is CASTLASGWVPTDTQYF. CDR3 sequence (DNA): TGTGCCAGCACACTAGCCTCAGGATGGGTCCCCACAGATACGCAGTATTTT.

This clonotype was seen repeatedly, ten times or more. The rearrangement links TRBV28 to TRBJ1-3; D is perhaps TRBD1 (5 bases). This CDR3 comprises 14 residues. The ends were cut back, 5 bases at V and 3 bases at J, with 11 bases in the middle. The germline gives CDR1 MDHEN, CDR2 SYDVKM. The CDR3: CASSPGYRGNTIYF. CDR3 bases: TGTGCCAGCAGTCCAGGGTACCGTGGAAACACCATATATTTT.

This clonotype has at least ten counts. The CDR3 bases are TGTGCCAGTAGTATAGCTGTCAGCTCCTACGAGCAGTACTTC. This encodes CASSIAVSSYEQYF. The V and J genes are TRBV19 and TRBJ2-7, with D uncertain. V was shortened by 1 base and J by 0 bases, with 7 bases between the two germline ends. Germline lookup yields CDR1 LNHDA and CDR2 SQIVND (reference sequence). This CDR3 comprises 14 residues.

The V call is TRBV2, the J call TRBJ2-3; 7 bases fit TRBD2. The length of the CDR3 is 14 residues. V gave up 8 bases and J gave up 6 bases; unmatched junction bases: 11. The germline V gene has CDR1 SNHLY and CDR2 FYNNEI. The DNA of the CDR3 is TGTGCCAGCGGAGGGAGGGCCCGGTCGGATACGCAGTATTTT. Translated: CASGGRARSDTQYF.

The rearrangement links TRBV9 to TRBJ2-1; maybe TRBD2 (6 bases). Trimming left V 7 bases short and J 8 bases short, with 19 bases between. This CDR3 is built from 14 residues. Germline assignment: CDR1 SGDLS and CDR2 YYNGEE. DNA for the CDR3: TGTGCCAGCGGCTCGGGACTTCCCCCGCATGAGCAGTTCTTC. It translates to CASGSGLPPHEQFF.

This clonotype has ten or more counts. This sequence joins TRBV6-5 and TRBJ2-7, with D tentatively TRBD1 or TRBD2 (5 bases each). The germline V gene has CDR1 MNHEY and CDR2 SVGAGI. The CDR3 contains 17 residues. V was pared by 0 bases and J by 2 bases, with 17 bases between. CDR3 sequence reads: CASSYSTGTAGTYEQYF. The DNA of the CDR3 is TGTGCCAGCAGTTACTCGACCGGGACGGCCGGAACCTACGAGCAGTACTTC.

This clonotype was seen ten or more times. The chain employs TRBV10-2 and TRBJ1-5, with D uncertain. V lost 8 bases, J lost 3 bases, and 17 bases lay in between. Germline values: CDR1 WSHSY, CDR2 SAAADI. This CDR3 spans 15 amino acids. CDR3 in DNA: TGCGCCAGCGGCGTGAGGGAGGCGGACAATCAGCCCCAGCATTTT. This codes for CASGVREADNQPQHF.

At least ten counts were recorded for this clonotype. This sequence joins TRBV27 and TRBJ2-1, with 9 bases matching TRBD1. With 4 bases clipped from V and 5 bases from J, the junction kept 9 bases outside the gene matches. From germline, CDR1 is MNHEY and CDR2 SMNVEV (reference sequence). The CDR3 has 16 amino acids. DNA of the CDR3: TGTGCCAGCAGTTCTCCAACCGGGACAGGGAACAATGAGCAGTTCTTC. Its translation is CASSSPTGTGNNEQFF.

This clonotype was seen only a few times. The V call is TRBV20-1, the J call TRBJ2-5, with TRBD2 as a possible D gene (6 bases). The CDR3 loop spans 14 amino acids. V shed 6 bases and J shed 4 bases, with 18 bases lying between them. CDR1 and CDR2 from the germline V gene are DFQATT and SNEGSKA (reference sequence). The DNA for the CDR3 is TGCAGTGCCAAGACCGGGGGTTCAGGAGAGACCCAGTACTTC. This sequence encodes CSAKTGGSGETQYF.